Listed here are 23 T cell receptor beta chains from one sample, sequenced in a study of T cell responses to AZD1222 COVID-19 vaccine. Assay: immunoSEQ multiplex PCR; the TCRdb copy retains only in-frame clones and omits some. The data show 110,000 to 150,000 clones, about 92% seen once. The sequencing here drew on peripheral blood, taken on day 0 of AZD1222 vaccination. All receptors come from an adult in good health.

The genes are TRBV25-1 and TRBJ1-1; tentatively, D is TRBD1 (5 bases). The germline gives CDR1 MGHDK, CDR2 SYGVNS. The CDR3 length is 15 residues. V was shortened by 6 bases and J by 4 bases, with 18 bases between the two germline ends. The DNA of the CDR3 is TGTGCCAGCAGCGACCCCGGTGGGGGATCCACTGAAGCTTTCTTT. Translation gives CASSDPGGGSTEAFF. The full variable domain, in which reference TRBV25-1 and TRBJ1-1 provide the parts outside the CDR3, is EADIYQTPRYLVIGTGKKITLECSQTMGHDKMYWYQQDPGMELHLIHYSYGVNSTEKGDLSSESTVSRIRTEHFPLTLESARPSHTSQYLCASSDPGGGSTEAFFGQGTRLTVV.

V usage is TRBV10-3 and J usage is TRBJ1-2; D unresolved. The CDR3 is made up of 12 amino acids. The V gene lost 4 bases and the J gene lost 7 bases, with 10 bases spanning the gap. Germline V gene sequence: CDR1 ENHRY, CDR2 SYGVKD. For the CDR3, the DNA is TGTGCCATCAGTGGCCAAACGCGTGGCTACACCTTC. Translation gives CAISGQTRGYTF.

Written as DNA, the CDR3 is TGTGCCAGCAGCTTAGCGGAGGAGGGGGCCCTTGACTTATATGGCTACACCTTC. It translates to CASSLAEEGALDLYGYTF. The V call is TRBV7-8, the J call TRBJ1-2, with TRBD1 matching over 7 bases. The V segment lost 0 bases and the J segment 5 bases; nucleotides outside the gene matches: 15. This CDR3 spans 18 amino acids. CDR1 SGHVS and CDR2 FQNEAQ come from the germline V gene.

This clone occurred once. The V call is TRBV28, the J call TRBJ1-2; TRBD1 might be the D (5 bases). The CDR3 is 13 amino acids. V lost 6 bases, J lost 2 bases, and 10 bases lay in between. The V gene's germline CDR1 is MDHEN and CDR2 SYDVKM. CDR3 region: CASRIDRNYGYTF. DNA for the CDR3: TGTGCCAGCAGAATCGACAGAAACTATGGCTACACCTTC.

The V gene is TRBV30, the J gene TRBJ1-2; D gene unclear. V shed 2 bases and J shed 0 bases, with 16 bases lying between them. The CDR3 spans 16 residues. CDR1 and CDR2 from the germline V gene are GTSNPN and SVGIG (reference sequence). CDR3 sequence reads: CAWSSRPALANYGYTF. As DNA, the CDR3 is TGTGCCTGGAGTAGTCGCCCGGCTCTCGCTAACTATGGCTACACCTTC.

V usage is TRBV7-9 and J usage is TRBJ1-1, with D possibly TRBD1 on 5 matching bases. V was trimmed by 9 bases and J by 4 bases, leaving 33 bases between them. The germline gives CDR1 SEHNR, CDR2 FQNEAQ (reference sequence). The CDR3 loop spans 19 amino acids. CDR3 residues: CARLKAIFGARGGSTEAFF. The CDR3, as DNA: TGTGCCAGGCTTAAGGCAATTTTTGGGGCAAGGGGCGGGAGCACTGAAGCTTTCTTT.

CDR3 loop: CASSQSEDSGNTIYF. CDR3 in DNA: TGTGCCAGCAGCCAATCAGAAGACTCTGGAAACACCATATATTTT. The chain couples TRBV4-2 to TRBJ1-3; no clear D. Trimming left V 2 bases short and J 0 bases short, with 8 bases between. This CDR3 has 15 residues. Germline lookup yields CDR1 LGHNA and CDR2 YNFKEQ.

This clone was detected a few times. This chain joins TRBV6-2 or TRBV6-3 and TRBJ1-6; TRBD1 agrees at 7 bases. With 2 bases clipped from V and 11 bases from J, the junction kept 9 bases outside the gene matches. Germline V gives CDR1 MNHEY, CDR2 SVGEGT. The CDR3 length is 15 residues. CDR3 bases: TGTGCCAGCAGTTACCCCAGACAGGGCGGAGCACCCCTCCACTTT. Translation: CASSYPRQGGAPLHF.

Only a few counts were recorded for this clone. The V and J genes are TRBV19 and TRBJ1-5, with D perhaps TRBD1 (5 bases). In germline, CDR1 is LNHDA, CDR2 SQIVND (reference sequence). The CDR3 is made up of 14 amino acids. V was shortened by 5 bases and J by 2 bases, with 10 bases between the two germline ends. The CDR3 DNA follows: TGTGCCAGTAGTTGGGTGGGGGGCAATCAGCCCCAGCATTTT. It translates to CASSWVGGNQPQHF.

The chain carries TRBV7-2 and TRBJ1-2; the match to TRBD1 covers 7 bases. The CDR3 length is 14 residues. The V gene's germline CDR1 is SGHTA and CDR2 FQGNSA. J was trimmed by 1 base and V by 3 bases; bases with no gene match: 2. This CDR3 reads CASSFRDSNYGYTF. The CDR3 nucleotides read TGTGCCAGCAGCTTTCGGGACAGTAACTATGGCTACACCTTC.

The CDR3 protein is CSVRQGTGANVLTF. The CDR3 DNA follows: TGCAGCGTTCGACAGGGGACTGGGGCCAACGTCCTGACTTTC. This sequence joins TRBV29-1 and TRBJ2-6; 8 bases map to TRBD1. This CDR3 comprises 14 residues. V was clipped by 5 bases and J by 2 bases; unmatched bases: 2. CDR1 is SQVTM, CDR2 ANQGSEA, per germline.

This clone was seen a few times. CDR3 DNA: TGTGCCAGTAGGCCCGGGACAGGGCTTTGGTACGAGCAGTACTTC. Translated: CASRPGTGLWYEQYF. The V and J genes are TRBV19 and TRBJ2-7; 9 bases are shared with TRBD1. The CDR3 is 15 amino acids. V shed 6 bases, J shed 4 bases, and the junction held 10 bases outside the gene matches. Germline loops: CDR1 LNHDA, CDR2 SQIVND (reference sequence). Variable domain in full (rest from reference TRBV19 and TRBJ2-7): DGGITQSPKYLFRKEGQNVTLSCEQNLNHDAMYWYRQDPGQGLRLIYYSQIVNDFQKGDIAEGYSVSREKKESFPLTVTSAQKNPTAFYLCASRPGTGLWYEQYFGPGTRLTVT.

The rearrangement links TRBV7-9 to TRBJ2-1; 7 bases line up with TRBD2. Germline V gene data show CDR1 as SEHNR and CDR2 as FQNEAQ (reference sequence). This CDR3 region has 14 residues. With V trimmed by 0 bases and J by 7 bases, 3 bases remained unmatched. CDR3 residues: CASSLASGYNEQFF. CDR3 sequence (DNA): TGTGCCAGCAGCTTAGCTAGCGGGTATAATGAGCAGTTCTTC.

This clone appeared a few times. The rearrangement uses TRBV28 and TRBJ1-1; TRBD1 might be the D (6 bases). CDR3 size: 17 residues. V was shortened by 8 bases and J by 4 bases, with 26 bases between the two germline ends. Germline V gives CDR1 MDHEN, CDR2 SYDVKM. The CDR3 nucleotides are TGTGCCAGCGCCTCATGGGACATATCGGGATTGAGCACTGAAGCTTTCTTT. This encodes CASASWDISGLSTEAFF.

The chain uses TRBV7-6 and TRBJ1-6; D uncertain. The V gene lost 5 bases and the J gene lost 5 bases, with 10 bases spanning the gap. Germline V lookup: CDR1 SGHVS, CDR2 FNYEAQ. This CDR3 comprises 14 residues. CDR3 loop: CASSPGPNNSPLHF. The CDR3, as DNA: TGTGCCAGCAGCCCCGGACCCAATAATTCACCCCTCCACTTT.

The rearrangement joins TRBV18 to TRBJ2-1, with D unresolved. Trimming pared 2 bases from V and 0 bases from J, leaving 8 bases between. CDR1 and CDR2 from the germline V gene are KGHSH and LQKENI. The CDR3 runs to 15 residues. This chain's CDR3 is CASSPGMSSYNEQFF. CDR3 nucleotide sequence: TGTGCCAGCTCACCAGGGATGAGCTCCTACAATGAGCAGTTCTTC.

The rearrangement joins TRBV20-1 to TRBJ2-1; no reliable D call. With 3 bases removed from V and 9 bases from J, the gap between germline ends came to 6 bases. Per germline, CDR1 DFQATT and CDR2 SNEGSKA (reference sequence). The CDR3 spans 10 residues. The chain's CDR3 is CSASPIEQFF. The CDR3 bases are TGCAGTGCTAGTCCCATTGAGCAGTTCTTC.

J is TRBJ1-5 and V is TRBV30; 10 nucleotides match TRBD1. J gave up 2 bases and V 5 bases, and 9 bases lay outside the gene matches. Germline assignment: CDR1 GTSNPN and CDR2 SVGIG (reference sequence). The CDR3 has 16 amino acids. CDR3 in DNA: TGTGCCTGGGCCGGGACAGGGGCTCTGGGCAATCAGCCCCAGCATTTT. This gives the protein CAWAGTGALGNQPQHF.

The chain links TRBV10-3 to TRBJ1-3; 7 bases agree with TRBD1. Germline CDR1 is ENHRY and CDR2 is SYGVKD. This CDR3 spans 14 amino acids. V was pared by 11 bases and J by 3 bases, with 10 bases of the junction left unmatched. CDR3: CASTTGSSGNTIYF. CDR3 DNA sequence: TGTGCCTCCACGACAGGGAGTAGTGGAAACACCATATATTTT.

The chain couples TRBV6-5 to TRBJ2-7; tentatively, D is TRBD2 (5 bases). Germline-derived CDR1 and CDR2 are MNHEY and SVGAGI. V was clipped by 8 bases and J by 4 bases, with 15 bases between them. This CDR3 is built from 13 residues. The CDR3 sequence: CASVRGSVYEQYF. The CDR3 DNA follows: TGTGCCAGCGTTAGAGGGTCAGTTTACGAGCAGTACTTC.

CDR3: CASSQQSSWNTEAFF. As DNA, the CDR3 is TGTGCCAGCAGCCAACAGTCCTCCTGGAACACTGAAGCTTTCTTT. The chain is built from TRBV14 and TRBJ1-1; no clear D gene. V lost 2 bases and J 1 base, leaving 11 bases between the germline ends. The length of the CDR3 is 15 residues. CDR1 is SGHDN, CDR2 FVKESK, per germline.

The V gene is TRBV10-3, the J gene TRBJ1-6; no reliable D call. Trimming cost V 6 bases and J 6 bases, with 6 bases left between them. The CDR3 length is 12 residues. Germline CDR1 and CDR2: ENHRY and SYGVKD. The CDR3 sequence is CAIRMSNSPLHF. The CDR3 region has the DNA TGTGCCATCAGGATGTCTAATTCACCCCTCCACTTT.

This sequence joins TRBV10-3 and TRBJ1-2, with D hard to call. Per germline, CDR1 ENHRY and CDR2 SYGVKD. The V and J ends lost 1 base and 4 bases respectively, with 10 bases between them. This CDR3 has 14 amino acids. For the CDR3, the DNA is TGTGCCATCAGTGAGTACACGGAGAGCTATGGCTACACCTTC. It yields the protein CAISEYTESYGYTF.